Below, 5 T cell receptor beta chains from the same sample are listed, as sequenced in a study of cytomegalovirus exposure and HLA in healthy donors. Primers for the PCR totalled 60 Vbeta and 13 Jbeta. Some clones are missing from TCRdb's copy, which holds only in-frame ones; the method was immunoSEQ multiplex PCR. Found here are some 100,000 clones, approximately 80% of them singletons; the top ten hold approximately 4.1%. The sequenced sample was PBMCs. Source of these receptors: a female donor in good health and CMV-seropositive.

The rearrangement uses TRBV30 and TRBJ1-6, with D tentatively TRBD1 (5 bases). Germline V gene sequence: CDR1 GTSNPN, CDR2 SVGIG (reference sequence). The germline V and J ends were trimmed by 6 bases and 0 bases, with 12 bases remaining between them. The CDR3 consists of 15 residues. The DNA of the CDR3 is TGTGCCTGCGATAACAGGCGCTCCTATAATTCACCCCTCCACTTT. Translating it yields CACDNRRSYNSPLHF.

In regard to this clone: This same CDR3 is encoded by further DNA sequences in the sample. The chain combines TRBV7-2 with TRBJ1-1; D is ambiguous. CDR3 length: 11 amino acids. V gave up 2 bases and J gave up 7 bases, with 5 bases separating them. Germline assignment: CDR1 SGHTA and CDR2 FQGNSA. The CDR3 coding sequence is TGTGCCAGCAGCTTATTATATGAAGCTTTCTTT. Its translation: CASSLLYEAFF.

The rearrangement links TRBV19 to TRBJ2-7, with 9 positions matching TRBD2. Unmatched junction bases numbered 8, after V lost 5 bases and J lost 6 bases. CDR1 is LNHDA, CDR2 SQIVND, per germline (reference sequence). The CDR3 covers 14 residues. The CDR3 sequence: CASSPGLAVGEQYF. The CDR3 region has the DNA TGTGCCAGTAGTCCGGGACTAGCTGTCGGCGAGCAGTACTTC. Full variable domain (outside the CDR3, taken from reference TRBV19 and TRBJ2-7): DGGITQSPKYLFRKEGQNVTLSCEQNLNHDAMYWYRQDPGQGLRLIYYSQIVNDFQKGDIAEGYSVSREKKESFPLTVTSAQKNPTAFYLCASSPGLAVGEQYFGPGTRLTVT.

The sample holds one count of this clone. The rearrangement joins TRBV25-1 to TRBJ2-2; 9 bases map to TRBD2. The CDR3 has 15 residues. V lost 5 bases and J lost 4; bases outside the gene matches: 5. Germline values: CDR1 MGHDK, CDR2 SYGVNS. The chain's CDR3 is CASSKAGGLTGELFF. The DNA for the CDR3 is TGTGCCAGCAGTAAAGCGGGAGGACTCACCGGGGAGCTGTTTTTT.

This clone occurred a few times. The V gene is TRBV29-1, the J gene TRBJ2-1; D call uncertain. The germline CDR1 and CDR2 sequences are SQVTM and ANQGSEA. CDR3 length equals 14 residues. Trimming pared 4 bases from V and 1 base from J, leaving 11 bases between. DNA of the CDR3: TGCAGCGTTGGTCCTAGTGGATCCTACAATGAGCAGTTCTTC. This gives the protein CSVGPSGSYNEQFF.